The 20 T cell receptor beta chains in this list originate from one sample, sequenced in a study of cytomegalovirus exposure and HLA in healthy donors. The study ran its PCR with 60 Vbeta and 13 Jbeta primers. Clones were read by immunoSEQ multiplex PCR, and TCRdb kept only the in-frame ones, dropping some. This table holds 150,000 or so clones, around four fifths found once. Sample: PBMCs. All receptors derive from a woman aged 25 to 39 in good health and CMV-seronegative.

This chain links TRBV7-9 with TRBJ2-5; 7 bases match TRBD1. Trimming at V came to 5 bases and at J to 0 bases, leaving 6 bases not matched to a gene. CDR1 is SEHNR, CDR2 FQNEAQ, per germline (reference sequence). The CDR3 has 15 amino acids. CDR3 sequence (DNA): TGTGCCAGCAGCCCTCAACAGGGGTACCAAGAGACCCAGTACTTC. Encoded protein: CASSPQQGYQETQYF. The full variable domain, in which reference TRBV7-9 and TRBJ2-5 provide the parts outside the CDR3, is DTGVSQNPRHKITKRGQNVTFRCDPISEHNRLYWYRQTLGQGPEFLTYFQNEAQLEKSRLLSDRFSAERPKGSFSTLEIQRTEQGDSAMYLCASSPQQGYQETQYFGPGTRLLVL.

V is TRBV5-1 and J is TRBJ1-1, with a weak D call TRBD1 (5 bases). CDR3 length: 14 amino acids. CDR1 and CDR2 (germline): SGHRS, YFSETQ. Trimming pared 3 bases from V and 7 bases from J, leaving 16 bases between. The CDR3 coding sequence is TGCGCCAGCAGCTCGCGCCGGGGGGTTGGTGAAGCTTTCTTT. Translation: CASSSRRGVGEAFF.

The V and J genes are TRBV6-1 and TRBJ2-2; a possible D gene is TRBD1 (5 bases). CDR1 MNHNS and CDR2 SASEGT come from the germline V gene. The CDR3 has 13 amino acids. With 4 bases removed from V and 4 bases from J, the gap between germline ends came to 7 bases. The CDR3 nucleotides read TGTGCCAGCAGTGTCAGGGCCACCGGGGAGCTGTTTTTT. This encodes CASSVRATGELFF.

The chain is built from TRBV7-9 and TRBJ1-1; TRBD1 is a possible D gene (5 bases). Between the trimmed V and J ends, which lost 0 bases and 14 bases, there was a span of 10 bases. This CDR3 spans 11 amino acids. CDR1 and CDR2 from the germline V gene are SEHNR and FQNEAQ (reference sequence). CDR3 sequence: CASSLAGERFF. CDR3 coding DNA: TGTGCCAGCAGCTTAGCAGGGGAACGCTTCTTT.

Only one count was recorded for this clone. The rearrangement uses TRBV7-2 and TRBJ2-1, with D possibly being TRBD1 (6 bases). CDR3 size: 14 residues. CDR1 and CDR2 from the germline V gene are SGHTA and FQGNSA. The V and J ends lost 3 bases and 5 bases respectively, with 11 bases between them. The CDR3 loop is CASSFRGGDNEQFF. Here the CDR3 DNA reads TGTGCCAGCAGCTTCAGGGGTGGGGACAATGAGCAGTTCTTC.

This clone was found once. The chain uses TRBV7-3 and TRBJ2-5; TRBD1 is a possible D gene (5 bases). Per germline, CDR1 SGHTA and CDR2 FQGTGA. Trimming shortened V by 2 bases and J by 2 bases, and 9 bases separated the two germline ends. The CDR3 consists of 14 residues. The CDR3 nucleotides read TGTGCCAGCAGCTTATATCACAGGCAAGAGACCCAGTACTTC. Protein sequence: CASSLYHRQETQYF. The whole variable domain, remainder taken from reference TRBV7-3 and TRBJ2-5, is GAGVSQTPSNKVTEKGKYVELRCDPISGHTALYWYRQSLGQGPEFLIYFQGTGAADDSGLPNDRFFAVRPEGSVSTLKIQRTERGDSAVYLCASSLYHRQETQYFGPGTRLLVL.

The chain joins TRBV18 to TRBJ2-1, with 9 nucleotides matching TRBD1. The CDR3 length is 14 residues. Germline trimming cut 6 bases from V and 2 bases from J; bases unmatched to any gene: 2. Germline CDR1 is KGHSH and CDR2 is LQKENI. The CDR3 DNA reads TGTGCCAGCTCCGACAGGGGGGCCTACAATGAGCAGTTCTTC. This gives the protein CASSDRGAYNEQFF.

The V and J genes are TRBV14 and TRBJ1-1; no reliable D call. Trimming took off 1 base at V and 5 bases at J, with 8 bases between the two ends. Germline CDR1 and CDR2: SGHDN and FVKESK. The length of the CDR3 is 13 residues. This CDR3 is CASSQAGETEAFF. CDR3 coding DNA: TGTGCCAGCAGCCAAGCCGGGGAGACTGAAGCTTTCTTT.

The gene calls are TRBV6-5 and TRBJ2-5, with D unclear. CDR3 size: 12 residues. Trimming took off 7 bases at V and 7 bases at J, with 13 bases between the two ends. Germline V gene lookup returns CDR1 MNHEY and CDR2 SVGAGI. CDR3 residues: CASMGPDVTQYF. CDR3 nucleotide sequence: TGTGCCAGCATGGGCCCCGACGTGACCCAGTACTTC.

The CDR3, as DNA: TGTGCCAGCGCCCTGGGGCTAGCGGGGGGTCAAGAGACCCAGTACTTC. Amino acid sequence: CASALGLAGGQETQYF. This chain uses TRBV28 with TRBJ2-5, with TRBD2 matching 11 bases. The CDR3 has 16 residues. V shed 8 bases and J 2 bases; nucleotides not matched to a gene: 10. Germline values: CDR1 MDHEN, CDR2 SYDVKM.

V is TRBV6-1 and J is TRBJ1-6; a possible D gene is TRBD1 (5 bases). CDR1 and CDR2 (germline): MNHNS, SASEGT. V lost 2 bases, J lost 0 bases, and 11 bases lay in between. The CDR3 has 17 residues. CDR3 protein: CASSELPDSSYNSPLHF. The CDR3 DNA sequence: TGTGCCAGCAGTGAACTGCCCGACAGCTCCTATAATTCACCCCTCCACTTT.

The chain employs TRBV5-1 and TRBJ1-5, with D tentatively TRBD1 (6 bases). Germline assignment: CDR1 SGHRS and CDR2 YFSETQ. V was trimmed by 0 bases and J by 3 bases, leaving 7 bases between them. The CDR3 spans 14 residues. The CDR3 is CASSLGTDNQPQHF. Written as DNA, the CDR3 is TGCGCCAGCAGCTTGGGGACAGACAATCAGCCCCAGCATTTT.

The chain joins TRBV2 to TRBJ1-2; 7 bases align to TRBD1. V shed 4 bases and J 8 bases; nucleotides not matched to a gene: 10. CDR1 and CDR2 (germline): SNHLY, FYNNEI. The CDR3 is 14 amino acids. The CDR3 sequence is CASSVHRGEGGYTF. DNA of the CDR3: TGTGCCAGCAGTGTTCACAGGGGTGAGGGAGGCTACACCTTC.

The V call is TRBV14, the J call TRBJ2-2, with unresolved D. Trimming pared 1 base from V and 1 base from J, leaving 13 bases between. This CDR3 is 17 amino acids long. CDR1 is SGHDN and CDR2 is FVKESK in the germline V gene. CDR3 bases: TGTGCCAGCAGCCAAGTTCGATGGGCAGGGAACACCGGGGAGCTGTTTTTT. Its translation: CASSQVRWAGNTGELFF.

This clone is a singleton in its sample. J is TRBJ2-7 and V is TRBV5-6; D is possibly TRBD1 (6 bases). CDR3 length: 17 amino acids. The ends were cut back, 2 bases at V and 5 bases at J, with 23 bases in the middle. Germline lookup yields CDR1 SGHDT and CDR2 YYEEEE. CDR3: CASSFLGRSTGRNEQYF. CDR3 nucleotides: TGTGCCAGCAGCTTCCTAGGACGTTCGACAGGTCGGAACGAGCAGTACTTC.

The chain uses TRBV15 and TRBJ2-3, with TRBD2 identical over 8 bases. The germline gives CDR1 LNHNV, CDR2 YYDKDF (reference sequence). V lost 5 bases, J lost 2 bases, and 6 bases stayed unmatched. The CDR3 extends over 15 amino acids. The CDR3 DNA follows: TGTGCCACCAGCGGAAAGCGGGGGCCCACAGATACGCAGTATTTT. This sequence encodes CATSGKRGPTDTQYF.

The rearrangement joins TRBV19 to TRBJ2-1, with D possibly being TRBD2 (6 bases). The V end was cut by 3 bases, the J end by 4 bases, with 16 bases between. The germline V gene has CDR1 LNHDA and CDR2 SQIVND (reference sequence). The CDR3 has 16 amino acids. CDR3 protein: CASSIGSLTPYNEQFF. The CDR3 bases are TGTGCCAGTAGTATCGGGAGCTTAACCCCGTACAATGAGCAGTTCTTC.

The V gene is TRBV5-1, the J gene TRBJ1-6, with D hard to call. V lost 3 bases and J 7 bases, leaving 11 bases between the germline ends. The CDR3 runs to 14 residues. Per the germline V gene, CDR1 is SGHRS and CDR2 is YFSETQ. Here the CDR3 DNA reads TGCGCCAGCAGCTCTGGAGGGTGGAATTCACCCCTCCACTTT. The encoded protein is CASSSGGWNSPLHF.

CDR3 amino acids: CASSSILASADTQYF. The CDR3 DNA is TGTGCCAGCAGCTCTATACTAGCATCCGCAGATACGCAGTATTTT. The gene calls are TRBV7-2 and TRBJ2-3; D perhaps matches TRBD2 (6 bases). Germline CDR1 and CDR2: SGHTA and FQGNSA. With 4 bases removed from V and 4 bases from J, the gap between germline ends came to 15 bases. CDR3 size: 15 residues. Looking up the rest from reference TRBV7-2 and TRBJ2-3 gives the full variable domain: GAGVSQSPSNKVTEKGKDVELRCDPISGHTALYWYRQSLGQGLEFLIYFQGNSAPDKSGLPSDRFSAERTGGSVSTLTIQRTQQEDSAVYLCASSSILASADTQYFGPGTRLTVL.

The V gene is TRBV15, the J gene TRBJ2-3; 9 bases are a match to TRBD1. The germline CDR1 and CDR2 sequences are LNHNV and YYDKDF (reference sequence). V shed 5 bases, J shed 0 bases, and the junction held 3 bases outside the gene matches. The CDR3 consists of 15 residues. CDR3: CATSAGTGSTDTQYF. CDR3 nucleotide sequence: TGTGCCACCAGCGCCGGGACAGGGAGCACAGATACGCAGTATTTT.